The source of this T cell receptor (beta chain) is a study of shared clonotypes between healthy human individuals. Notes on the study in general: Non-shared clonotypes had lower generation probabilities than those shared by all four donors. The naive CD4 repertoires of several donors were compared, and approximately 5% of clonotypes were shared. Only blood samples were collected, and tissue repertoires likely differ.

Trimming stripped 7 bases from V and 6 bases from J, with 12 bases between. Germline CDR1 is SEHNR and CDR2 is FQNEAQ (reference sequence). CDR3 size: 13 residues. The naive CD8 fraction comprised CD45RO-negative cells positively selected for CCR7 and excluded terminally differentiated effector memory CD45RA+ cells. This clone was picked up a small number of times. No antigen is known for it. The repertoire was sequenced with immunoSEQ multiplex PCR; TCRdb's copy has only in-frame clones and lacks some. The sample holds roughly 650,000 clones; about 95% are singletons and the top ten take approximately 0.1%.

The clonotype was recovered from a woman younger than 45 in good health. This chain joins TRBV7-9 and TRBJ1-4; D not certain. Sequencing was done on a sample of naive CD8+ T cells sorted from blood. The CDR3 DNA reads TGTGCCAGCATGGATCGCGGGGATGAAAAACTGTTTTTT. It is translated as CASMDRGDEKLFF.